In this sample, the clone carrying this TCR beta chain turned up a few times. The antigen is unknown. This entry comes from a study of cytomegalovirus exposure and HLA in healthy donors. PCR primers comprised 60 Vbeta and 13 Jbeta primers. Sequencing used immunoSEQ multiplex PCR; TCRdb keeps in-frame clones, though not all of them. The sample consists of roughly 180,000 clones, about 9.4% of them appearing once. Study-wide results and limits: Highest at DRB1 and lowest at HLA-C, TCR association rates differed among HLA loci in a later analysis.

V gave up 3 bases and J gave up 7 bases; unmatched junction bases: 5. There are 16 residues in the CDR3. CDR1 is LNHDA and CDR2 is SQIVND in the germline V gene (reference sequence). Sequenced material: PBMCs. The genes are TRBV19 and TRBJ2-1; 14 nucleotides agree with TRBD2. This receptor was obtained from a woman aged 25 to 39 in good health and CMV-seropositive. The CDR3 DNA reads as TGTGCCAGTAGTATGGGACTAGCGGGAGTTGCAAATGAGCAGTTCTTC. This encodes CASSMGLAGVANEQFF.